This T cell receptor beta chain emerged from a study of T cells in Graves' hyperthyroidism and ophthalmopathy. For the study at large: Peripheral blood was drawn at first diagnosis, prior to all treatment.

This clonotype was picked up a small number of times. Its antigen is unknown. Amplified regions were TCR beta CDR3 sequences from RNA transcripts. Researchers ran a first-round RT-PCR on the TCR CDR3 using the HTBI primer set. In TCRdb, the multiplex PCR reads were re-called with MiXCR into one record per CDR3 protein. The data contain approximately 640,000 distinct CDR3 sequences, about 18% of them singletons. Whole-study findings and limits: Blood samples included most of the expanded thyroid clonotypes exceeding 0.001. From stable hyperthyroidism, ophthalmopathy was separated by a 13 V-J model. Onset of ophthalmopathy came a median about 6.5 months after the model predicted it.

The sample comprised blood. This TCR was sampled from a man aged 50-60 years with Graves' hyperthyroidism.

The CDR3 nucleotides are TGTGCCAGCAGGCACACAGGGGGCGACTACGAGCAGTACTTC. As protein: CASRHTGGDYEQYF. The chain uses TRBV7-2 and TRBJ2-7, with 9 positions matching TRBD1. The ends lost 6 bases at V and 3 bases at J; junction bases unmatched: 6. The V gene's germline CDR1 is SGHTA and CDR2 FQGNSA. There are 14 residues in the CDR3.